Below, 25 T cell receptor beta chains from the same sample are listed, as sequenced in a study of beta chain features in type 1 diabetes. Whole-study findings and limits: Significant though moderate, a shortening of TCRB CDR3s appeared in all four CD4+ subsets of Type 1 diabetes patients.

Their antigens remain unidentified. The sequenced template was cDNA made from the entire isolated RNA. TCRdb's copy holds only in-frame clones and misses some; the assay was immunoSEQ multiplex PCR. The sample records about 170,000 clones, roughly 8% being singletons. The sample consisted of central memory CD4+ T cells from blood. These receptor sequences come from a man aged 18 to 30 with type 1 diabetes.

This clone appeared a few times. V gene TRBV30 combines with J gene TRBJ1-1, with no clear D. Germline assignment: CDR1 GTSNPN and CDR2 SVGIG (reference sequence). V was pared by 2 bases and J by 10 bases, with 17 bases between. CDR3 length: 13 amino acids. CDR3 DNA sequence: TGTGCCTGGAGTCCCAAGCTTATTCTAGGAGCTTTCTTT. The encoded protein is CAWSPKLILGAFF.

The chain carries TRBV2 and TRBJ1-5; 9 nucleotides align to TRBD1. V was clipped by 5 bases and J by 5 bases; unmatched bases: 7. The CDR3 covers 15 residues. Germline V gene lookup returns CDR1 SNHLY and CDR2 FYNNEI. CDR3 in amino acids: CASSSGTGSYQPQHF. The CDR3 DNA reads TGTGCCAGCAGTTCCGGGACAGGGAGCTATCAGCCCCAGCATTTT.

The CDR3, as DNA: TGTGCCAGCAGCTTGTTAGGGAGGGAGCCTGGTATAGATACGCAGTATTTT. Protein sequence: CASSLLGREPGIDTQYF. This chain links TRBV5-4 with TRBJ2-3; 7 nucleotides line up with TRBD2. The junction had 13 bases not matched to a gene; V was cut back by 1 base and J by 5 bases. The CDR3 covers 17 residues. CDR1 is SGHNT and CDR2 is YYREEE in the germline V gene (reference sequence).

J is TRBJ2-3 and V is TRBV7-9; a possible D gene is TRBD2 (5 bases). Trimming removed 2 bases from V and 5 bases from J, with 11 bases in between. Germline V CDR1 and CDR2: SEHNR, FQNEAQ (reference sequence). CDR3 length: 14 residues. The CDR3 nucleotides are TGTGCCAGCAGCTTATCAGGCGGAGGAGATACGCAGTATTTT. Translated: CASSLSGGGDTQYF. The entire variable domain, with the rest obtained from reference TRBV7-9 and TRBJ2-3, is as follows: DTGVSQNPRHKITKRGQNVTFRCDPISEHNRLYWYRQTLGQGPEFLTYFQNEAQLEKSRLLSDRFSAERPKGSFSTLEIQRTEQGDSAMYLCASSLSGGGDTQYFGPGTRLTVL.

This clone has only a few counts. The chain combines TRBV2 with TRBJ2-7; TRBD1 agrees at 7 bases. The trim removed 9 bases at V and 3 bases at J, leaving 11 bases unmatched. The CDR3 has 14 amino acids. Germline CDR1 SNHLY, CDR2 FYNNEI. In nucleotides, the CDR3 is TGTGCCAGTAAGGGCACGACAGGGAACTACGAGCAGTACTTC. Translating it yields CASKGTTGNYEQYF.

This rearrangement joins TRBV20-1 to TRBJ1-2; D remains ambiguous. The CDR3 has 11 amino acids. Per germline, CDR1 DFQATT and CDR2 SNEGSKA (reference sequence). Trimming removed 4 bases at V and 8 bases at J, with 11 bases between. The CDR3 loop reads CSAIPFMGYTF. CDR3 nucleotides: TGCAGTGCTATCCCGTTTATGGGCTACACCTTC.

The rearrangement links TRBV5-6 to TRBJ2-5; 7 bases are a match to TRBD2. V dropped 4 bases and J dropped 3; count of bases not matched to a gene: 9. This CDR3 has 15 amino acids. Germline V gene sequence: CDR1 SGHDT, CDR2 YYEEEE. The CDR3 reads CASSPPTSNKETQYF. CDR3 sequence (DNA): TGTGCCAGCAGCCCACCGACTAGCAACAAAGAGACCCAGTACTTC.

The chain has TRBV28 and TRBJ1-5; tentative D call: TRBD1 (5 bases). This CDR3 comprises 13 residues. Trimming took off 6 bases at V and 1 base at J, with 7 bases between the two ends. Looked up from germline, CDR1 is MDHEN and CDR2 is SYDVKM. The DNA for the CDR3 is TGTGCCAGCAGGTCAGGGAGCAATCAGCCCCAGCATTTT. Translated: CASRSGSNQPQHF.

This clone was recorded a few times. The CDR3 DNA follows: TGTGCCAGCAGCGCGAGCGCAGGGGGCGCAGATACGCAGTATTTT. Translated: CASSASAGGADTQYF. V usage is TRBV6-5 and J usage is TRBJ2-3; 8 nucleotides match TRBD1. CDR3 length: 15 residues. The V gene's germline CDR1 is MNHEY and CDR2 SVGAGI. V lost 6 bases, J lost 4 bases, and 9 bases stayed unmatched.

This clone was detected only a few times. CDR3 sequence reads: CASSLEGQGRGYTF. CDR3 bases: TGTGCCAGCAGCTTAGAGGGACAGGGACGGGGCTACACCTTC. The rearrangement uses TRBV11-2 and TRBJ1-2; 9 bases agree with TRBD1. Germline-derived CDR1 and CDR2 are SGHAT and FQNNGV. The CDR3 extends over 14 amino acids. The V gene end was trimmed by 0 bases and the J gene end by 8 bases; junction bases not matched to a gene: 4. Full variable domain (missing parts from reference TRBV11-2 and TRBJ1-2): EAGVAQSPRYKIIEKRQSVAFWCNPISGHATLYWYQQILGQGPKLLIQFQNNGVVDDSQLPKDRFSAERLKGVDSTLKIQPAKLEDSAVYLCASSLEGQGRGYTFGSGTRLTVV.

This clone was found a few times. The chain uses TRBV27 and TRBJ1-1; D is ambiguous. The CDR3 consists of 15 residues. Trimming left V 0 bases short and J 6 bases short, with 14 bases between. Germline V CDR1 and CDR2: MNHEY, SMNVEV (reference sequence). CDR3 DNA: TGTGCCAGCAGTTTATCCACGTGGCAGTCCTCTGAAGCTTTCTTT. Amino acids: CASSLSTWQSSEAFF.

This chain links TRBV13 with TRBJ2-5, with TRBD1 matching over 7 bases. The germline V gene encodes CDR1 PRHDT and CDR2 FYEKMQ (reference sequence). This CDR3 region has 13 residues. J gave up 4 bases and V 3 bases, and 2 bases lay outside the gene matches. The CDR3 protein is CASSFRDRETQYF. In DNA, the CDR3 is TGTGCCAGCAGCTTCCGGGACAGAGAGACCCAGTACTTC.

The CDR3 bases are TGTGCCAGCAGCGGAGGGGGGGATAAGAACTCCTACGAGCAGTACTTC. Protein product: CASSGGGDKNSYEQYF. The V gene is TRBV5-4, the J gene TRBJ2-7, with a possible D match to TRBD2 (7 bases). The CDR3 is made up of 16 amino acids. Germline assignment: CDR1 SGHNT and CDR2 YYREEE (reference sequence). With 4 bases removed from V and 0 bases from J, the gap between germline ends came to 17 bases.

This clone appeared many times. The rearrangement joins TRBV7-2 to TRBJ2-7; 7 bases are shared with TRBD1. From germline, CDR1 is SGHTA and CDR2 FQGNSA. The CDR3 is 14 amino acids. V was pared by 5 bases and J by 2 bases, with 6 bases of the junction left unmatched. As DNA, the CDR3 is TGTGCCAGCAGCACCCATACAGGGGCCTACGAGCAGTACTTC. Translation: CASSTHTGAYEQYF.

The chain has TRBV7-2 and TRBJ2-7; D is uncertain. Germline CDR1 SGHTA, CDR2 FQGNSA. V was trimmed by 5 bases and J by 3 bases, leaving 11 bases between them. The CDR3 is 13 residues long. The CDR3 DNA follows: TGTGCCAGCAGCCCGCAGATTGGCTACGAGCAGTACTTC. Its translation: CASSPQIGYEQYF. The variable domain in full, with the rest retrieved from reference TRBV7-2 and TRBJ2-7, is GAGVSQSPSNKVTEKGKDVELRCDPISGHTALYWYRQSLGQGLEFLIYFQGNSAPDKSGLPSDRFSAERTGGSVSTLTIQRTQQEDSAVYLCASSPQIGYEQYFGPGTRLTVT.

This rearrangement joins TRBV30 to TRBJ1-6; 12 bases match TRBD1. Germline V lookup: CDR1 GTSNPN, CDR2 SVGIG (reference sequence). This CDR3 region has 15 residues. V lost 1 base, J lost 13 bases, and 8 bases stayed unmatched. Here the CDR3 reads CAWSGGTGGASPLHF. CDR3 sequence (DNA): TGTGCCTGGAGTGGGGGGACAGGGGGCGCTTCTCCCCTCCACTTT.

This clone was seen only a few times. The gene calls are TRBV7-9 and TRBJ1-1, with 7 bases aligning to TRBD1. CDR1 and CDR2 from the germline V gene are SEHNR and FQNEAQ (reference sequence). Unmatched junction bases numbered 8, after V lost 5 bases and J lost 5 bases. This CDR3 is 14 amino acids long. The CDR3 region is CASSPNTGETEAFF. The CDR3 nucleotides are TGTGCCAGCAGCCCGAATACAGGGGAAACTGAAGCTTTCTTT.

The rearrangement links TRBV30 to TRBJ1-2; D perhaps matches TRBD1 (5 bases). V lost 0 bases and J lost 3, with 14 bases in between. This CDR3 comprises 15 residues. Germline CDR1 reads GTSNPN; CDR2 reads SVGIG (reference sequence). The CDR3 sequence is CAWSVLSRGDYGYTF. In DNA, the CDR3 is TGTGCCTGGAGTGTACTCTCTCGGGGGGACTATGGCTACACCTTC.

The chain has TRBV6-6 and TRBJ2-5; the D gene is possibly TRBD1 (6 bases). CDR3 size: 12 residues. The V end lost 5 bases, the J end lost 3 bases, and 7 bases lay between the germline ends. CDR1 MNHNY and CDR2 SVGAGI come from the germline V gene (reference sequence). CDR3 protein: CASSTGKETQYF. The CDR3 DNA sequence: TGTGCCAGCAGTACAGGGAAAGAGACCCAGTACTTC.

The table lists this clone with a few counts. Distinct nucleotide sequences in the sample also encode this CDR3. The genes are TRBV15 and TRBJ1-2; 9 nucleotides line up with TRBD1. The CDR3 is made up of 14 amino acids. V shed 3 bases, J shed 5 bases, and the junction held 4 bases outside the gene matches. Germline-derived CDR1 and CDR2 are LNHNV and YYDKDF (reference sequence). The CDR3 sequence is CATSRGGQGYGYTF. DNA for the CDR3: TGTGCCACCAGCAGGGGGGGACAGGGATATGGCTACACCTTC.

A word on this clone: Other DNA sequences in the same sample also yield this CDR3. The chain has TRBV19 and TRBJ2-3, with D maybe TRBD1 (5 bases). The CDR3 sequence is 14 residues long. Germline V gene sequence: CDR1 LNHDA, CDR2 SQIVND (reference sequence). V lost 4 bases, J lost 2 bases, and 10 bases lay in between. CDR3 nucleotides: TGTGCCAGTAGTAGGGCAGGGCCCACAGATACGCAGTATTTT. It codes for CASSRAGPTDTQYF. Drawing the rest from reference TRBV19 and TRBJ2-3, the complete variable domain is DGGITQSPKYLFRKEGQNVTLSCEQNLNHDAMYWYRQDPGQGLRLIYYSQIVNDFQKGDIAEGYSVSREKKESFPLTVTSAQKNPTAFYLCASSRAGPTDTQYFGPGTRLTVL.

The chain has TRBV6-5 and TRBJ2-7; the match to TRBD1 covers 9 bases. Germline CDR1 MNHEY, CDR2 SVGAGI. The CDR3 runs 15 residues. The trim removed 2 bases at V and 3 bases at J, leaving 5 bases unmatched. The CDR3 region is CASSYMGGQGYEQYF. The CDR3, as DNA: TGTGCCAGCAGTTACATGGGGGGACAGGGCTACGAGCAGTACTTC.

The chain has TRBV9 and TRBJ2-7, with 13 nucleotides matching TRBD2. CDR3 length: 17 amino acids. CDR1 is SGDLS and CDR2 is YYNGEE in the germline V gene. With V trimmed by 3 bases and J by 0 bases, 6 bases remained unmatched. The chain's CDR3 is CASSAHRTSGGSYEQYF. The CDR3, as DNA: TGTGCCAGCAGCGCCCATAGGACTAGCGGGGGCTCCTACGAGCAGTACTTC. The full variable domain, with the rest looked up from reference TRBV9 and TRBJ2-7, is DSGVTQTPKHLITATGQRVTLRCSPRSGDLSVYWYQQSLDQGLQFLIQYYNGEERAKGNILERFSAQQFPDLHSELNLSSLELGDSALYFCASSAHRTSGGSYEQYFGPGTRLTVT.

This clone came up a few times. The chain has TRBV6-6 and TRBJ2-4; maybe TRBD2 (5 bases). Trimming took 2 bases from V and 8 from J, leaving 19 bases between them. The germline CDR1 and CDR2 sequences are MNHNY and SVGAGI (reference sequence). This CDR3 has 16 amino acids. Here the CDR3 DNA reads TGTGCCAGCAGTTACGGGAGTCCCCGGGCTGAAGACATTCAGTACTTC. As protein: CASSYGSPRAEDIQYF.

This clone was seen a few times. The genes are TRBV6-1 and TRBJ2-3, with a tentative D call TRBD2 (6 bases). Trimming cost V 7 bases and J 6 bases, with 11 bases left between them. Germline CDR1 is MNHNS and CDR2 is SASEGT. CDR3 size: 12 residues. The CDR3 protein is CASTEGRDTQYF. CDR3 sequence (DNA): TGTGCCAGCACCGAAGGGAGGGATACGCAGTATTTT.